A single sample gave rise to the 24 T cell receptor beta chains below, sequenced in a study of shared clonotypes between healthy human individuals. Measured with immunoSEQ multiplex PCR; TCRdb has only the in-frame clones, and not every one. The sample carries about 1,800,000 clones, about 95% recorded once. CD45RO-negative, CCR7-positively selected cells formed the naive CD8 fraction, excluding terminally differentiated effector memory CD45RA+ cells. Sequencing was performed on naive CD8+ T cells sorted from blood. The receptors here all came from a man younger than 30 in good health.

The gene calls are TRBV7-9 and TRBJ2-7; 13 bases align to TRBD2. The ends lost 5 bases at V and 5 bases at J; junction bases unmatched: 6. The CDR3 totals 15 residues. CDR1 and CDR2 (germline): SEHNR, FQNEAQ (reference sequence). As DNA, the CDR3 is TGTGCCAGCAGCGATCGGACTAGCGGGAGTGACGAGCAGTACTTC. Protein: CASSDRTSGSDEQYF.

The chain recombines TRBV6-5 with TRBJ2-7, with TRBD1 as a possible D gene (5 bases). Germline assignment: CDR1 MNHEY and CDR2 SVGAGI. The CDR3 loop spans 14 amino acids. Trimming took off 2 bases at V and 5 bases at J, with 13 bases between the two ends. The CDR3 nucleotides are TGTGCCAGCAGTTACCGGCAGGGTTTCGACGAGCAGTACTTC. Amino acid sequence: CASSYRQGFDEQYF.

This chain uses TRBV7-9 with TRBJ1-4; 7 bases map to TRBD1. The CDR3 runs 15 residues. With V trimmed by 4 bases and J by 5 bases, 7 bases remained unmatched. Germline-derived CDR1 and CDR2 are SEHNR and FQNEAQ (reference sequence). The CDR3: CASSSAGTVNEKLFF. The CDR3 DNA follows: TGTGCCAGCAGCTCTGCCGGGACAGTAAATGAAAAACTGTTTTTT.

The chain uses TRBV14 and TRBJ1-1, with unresolved D. Germline V gene sequence: CDR1 SGHDN, CDR2 FVKESK. CDR3 size: 15 residues. With 1 base removed from V and 3 bases from J, the gap between germline ends came to 12 bases. CDR3 coding DNA: TGTGCCAGCAGCCAAGTTTCTTGGACCGACACTGAAGCTTTCTTT. It translates to CASSQVSWTDTEAFF.

V usage is TRBV28 and J usage is TRBJ2-7; maybe TRBD1 (5 bases). Germline assignment: CDR1 MDHEN and CDR2 SYDVKM. The V and J ends lost 7 bases and 5 bases respectively, with 12 bases between them. The CDR3 extends over 12 amino acids. The CDR3 bases are TGTGCCAGCACTCAACCAGGGAACGAGCAGTACTTC. This sequence encodes CASTQPGNEQYF.

CDR3 residues: CASRLSLQGKFYNEQFF. CDR3 nucleotides: TGTGCAAGTCGCTTATCGCTACAGGGGAAATTTTACAATGAGCAGTTCTTC. V gene TRBV12-2 combines with J gene TRBJ2-1; TRBD1 is the table's D call and was not checked against the DNA. TRBV12-2 is reported as a pseudogene. This CDR3 has 17 residues.

The chain employs TRBV28 and TRBJ1-1, with TRBD1 matching 10 bases. This CDR3 has 13 amino acids. Germline V gene data show CDR1 as MDHEN and CDR2 as SYDVKM. With 2 bases clipped from V and 14 bases from J, the junction kept 8 bases outside the gene matches. The CDR3 here is CASSLGPGGQGFF. CDR3 DNA: TGTGCCAGCAGTTTAGGCCCCGGGGGACAGGGGTTCTTT.

As concerns this clone: This same CDR3 is encoded by further DNA sequences in the sample. The V call is TRBV27, the J call TRBJ1-3; D is ambiguous. The V gene's germline CDR1 is MNHEY and CDR2 SMNVEV (reference sequence). V shed 4 bases and J shed 4 bases, with 2 bases lying between them. CDR3 length equals 11 residues. The CDR3 region has the DNA TGTGCCAGCAGTTCAGGAAACACCATATATTTT. Protein sequence: CASSSGNTIYF.

The V and J genes are TRBV10-3 and TRBJ2-2, with 11 bases matching TRBD2. With V trimmed by 6 bases and J by 8 bases, 11 bases remained unmatched. CDR1 is ENHRY, CDR2 SYGVKD, per germline. The CDR3 is 16 amino acids. The CDR3 here is CAISPGTSGSKGELFF. For the CDR3, the DNA is TGTGCCATCAGCCCGGGTACTAGCGGGAGTAAGGGGGAGCTGTTTTTT.

This chain uses TRBV4-3 with TRBJ1-6; D is ambiguous. The V end was cut by 1 base, the J end by 4 bases, with 8 bases between. CDR3 length equals 15 residues. Germline CDR1 and CDR2: LGHNA and YSLEER. CDR3 loop: CASSQALYYNSPLHF. The CDR3 coding sequence is TGCGCCAGCAGCCAAGCACTCTATTATAATTCACCCCTCCACTTT.

The chain employs TRBV28 and TRBJ1-3, with 9 nucleotides matching TRBD1. Unmatched junction bases numbered 8, after V lost 4 bases and J lost 4 bases. Germline-derived CDR1 and CDR2 are MDHEN and SYDVKM. The CDR3 consists of 16 residues. CDR3 loop: CASSSRTGQGGNTIYF. The CDR3 DNA reads as TGTGCCAGCAGTTCTCGTACCGGACAGGGGGGAAACACCATATATTTT.

The rearrangement uses TRBV13 and TRBJ2-1, with 10 bases lining up with TRBD2. Per germline, CDR1 PRHDT and CDR2 FYEKMQ (reference sequence). V trimming: 5 bases; J trimming: 4 bases; junction bases outside the gene matches: 8. CDR3 length: 16 amino acids. The DNA for the CDR3 is TGTGCCAGCAGCCCTCGCGAGCGGGAGGGTTACAATGAGCAGTTCTTC. This codes for CASSPREREGYNEQFF.

This chain joins TRBV6-6 and TRBJ2-7; maybe TRBD2 (5 bases). The ends were cut back, 6 bases at V and 2 bases at J, with 20 bases in the middle. The CDR3 sequence is 16 residues long. From germline, CDR1 is MNHNY and CDR2 SVGAGI (reference sequence). CDR3 loop: CASSLTAPSGAYEQYF. CDR3 DNA sequence: TGTGCCAGCAGCCTCACGGCACCATCCGGGGCCTACGAGCAGTACTTC.

This chain joins TRBV28 and TRBJ2-3, with a possible D match to TRBD2 (5 bases). This CDR3 spans 13 amino acids. V lost 5 bases to trimming and J lost 3 bases, with 9 bases between them. The germline CDR1 and CDR2 sequences are MDHEN and SYDVKM. The CDR3: CASSPRGTDTQYF. The CDR3, as DNA: TGTGCCAGCAGTCCCCGGGGTACAGATACGCAGTATTTT.

With respect to this clone: The sample contains more than one DNA sequence encoding this CDR3. The chain combines TRBV5-6 with TRBJ2-3, with 8 bases lining up with TRBD2. V was pared by 2 bases and J by 1 base, with 3 bases of the junction left unmatched. This CDR3 has 15 amino acids. From germline, CDR1 is SGHDT and CDR2 YYEEEE. CDR3 residues: CASSLELAGTDTQYF. The CDR3 DNA reads as TGTGCCAGCAGCTTAGAACTAGCGGGCACAGATACGCAGTATTTT.

This clone was detected once. The CDR3 protein is CASNPGAPINSPLHF. The CDR3 DNA follows: TGTGCCAGCAACCCAGGGGCTCCGATTAATTCACCCCTCCACTTT. The V call is TRBV21-1, the J call TRBJ1-6; the table's TRBD1 call for D was not verified on the DNA. TRBV21-1 constitutes a pseudogene. The CDR3 extends over 15 amino acids.

About this clone: Other DNA sequences of this sample code for an identical CDR3. V gene TRBV4-1 combines with J gene TRBJ2-5; D perhaps matches TRBD1 (5 bases). Germline V gives CDR1 MGHRA, CDR2 YSYEKL. The CDR3 contains 13 residues. The ends were cut back, 4 bases at V and 1 base at J, with 7 bases in the middle. CDR3 bases: TGCGCCAGCAGCCTTAGGGGCCAAGAGACCCAGTACTTC. Protein: CASSLRGQETQYF.

This chain links TRBV27 with TRBJ2-3, with TRBD2 identical over 8 bases. The CDR3 runs to 14 residues. Trimming at V came to 5 bases and at J to 3 bases, leaving 4 bases not matched to a gene. Per germline, CDR1 MNHEY and CDR2 SMNVEV (reference sequence). CDR3 region: CASSRSGRTDTQYF. Here the CDR3 DNA reads TGTGCCAGCAGTCGCAGCGGGAGAACAGATACGCAGTATTTT.

The chain carries TRBV4-1 and TRBJ1-2; 7 bases match TRBD1. The J segment lost 4 bases and the V segment lost 4 bases, leaving 12 bases of the junction unmatched. Looked up from germline, CDR1 is MGHRA and CDR2 is YSYEKL. The CDR3 covers 16 residues. The CDR3 loop is CASSLSTGDMSYGYTF. DNA for the CDR3: TGCGCCAGCAGCCTATCTACAGGGGACATGAGCTATGGCTACACCTTC.

This rearrangement joins TRBV6-1 to TRBJ2-3; possibly TRBD1 for D (6 bases). This CDR3 contains 18 residues. The V gene lost 2 bases and the J gene lost 1 base, with 19 bases spanning the gap. Germline loops: CDR1 MNHNS, CDR2 SASEGT. For the CDR3, the DNA is TGTGCCAGCAGTGAACAGGGGATGGGGGATTGGGGCACAGATACGCAGTATTTT. Protein sequence: CASSEQGMGDWGTDTQYF.

The genes are TRBV28 and TRBJ2-3; D unresolved. The V end lost 3 bases, the J end lost 1 base, and 8 bases lay between the germline ends. Germline V gene data show CDR1 as MDHEN and CDR2 as SYDVKM. This CDR3 contains 14 residues. The CDR3 DNA is TGTGCCAGCAGTTTGGACGTCGGCACAGATACGCAGTATTTT. Protein product: CASSLDVGTDTQYF.

The rearrangement links TRBV28 to TRBJ1-1, with D perhaps matching TRBD1 (5 bases). The germline gives CDR1 MDHEN, CDR2 SYDVKM. Trimming removed 6 bases at V and 4 bases at J, with 18 bases between. This CDR3 spans 15 amino acids. The DNA of the CDR3 is TGTGCCAGCAGGCAGGGACTAATGGGTGGCACTGAAGCTTTCTTT. It yields the protein CASRQGLMGGTEAFF.

The V call is TRBV27, the J call TRBJ1-1, with D possibly being TRBD1 (6 bases). Trimming stripped 3 bases from V and 0 bases from J, with 8 bases between. The length of the CDR3 is 14 residues. The germline V gene has CDR1 MNHEY and CDR2 SMNVEV (reference sequence). This CDR3 reads CASSFQGLNTEAFF. Here the CDR3 DNA reads TGTGCCAGCAGTTTTCAGGGGCTGAACACTGAAGCTTTCTTT.

The rearrangement links TRBV5-1 to TRBJ2-1; 10 bases fit TRBD1. In germline, CDR1 is SGHRS, CDR2 YFSETQ. This CDR3 spans 16 amino acids. With 4 bases clipped from V and 5 bases from J, the junction kept 9 bases outside the gene matches. CDR3 DNA sequence: TGCGCCAGCAGCATGGACCGGGACAGGGGAAACAATGAGCAGTTCTTC. It is translated as CASSMDRDRGNNEQFF.